This record looks at one T cell receptor (beta chain) sequence and its context. Deletions cut 3 bases from V and 4 bases from J, with 10 bases between. The CDR3 has 13 amino acids. CDR1 is SGHDT, CDR2 YYEEEE, per germline. As processed by the authors: Cell counts per sample came from amplifying reference gene primers. Data came from immunoSEQ multiplex PCR; TCRdb stores just in-frame clones and leaves some out. D and trimming come from the DNA, and the V and J calls and clone size come from that table. The data contain 250,000 to 300,000 clones, just under 90% of them singletons. The study assigned cohorts using participant-reported clinical history. The sample is drawn from a study of blood T cell repertoires in COVID-19. Study-level information: Spain, Italy and the United States supplied samples that represented acute and convalescent COVID-19. From T cells, B-cell-depleted T cells, or PBMCs came the material, which was cDNA or gDNA.

The rearrangement links TRBV5-6 to TRBJ1-1; D possibly corresponds to TRBD1 (5 bases). The TCR comes from a woman aged 45-60 years who had been exposed to COVID-19. Source material: PBMCs or T cells enriched from blood (not recorded which). The CDR3 loop reads CASSSGGGTEAFF. Written as DNA, the CDR3 is TGTGCCAGCAGCTCGGGGGGGGGCACTGAAGCTTTCTTT.